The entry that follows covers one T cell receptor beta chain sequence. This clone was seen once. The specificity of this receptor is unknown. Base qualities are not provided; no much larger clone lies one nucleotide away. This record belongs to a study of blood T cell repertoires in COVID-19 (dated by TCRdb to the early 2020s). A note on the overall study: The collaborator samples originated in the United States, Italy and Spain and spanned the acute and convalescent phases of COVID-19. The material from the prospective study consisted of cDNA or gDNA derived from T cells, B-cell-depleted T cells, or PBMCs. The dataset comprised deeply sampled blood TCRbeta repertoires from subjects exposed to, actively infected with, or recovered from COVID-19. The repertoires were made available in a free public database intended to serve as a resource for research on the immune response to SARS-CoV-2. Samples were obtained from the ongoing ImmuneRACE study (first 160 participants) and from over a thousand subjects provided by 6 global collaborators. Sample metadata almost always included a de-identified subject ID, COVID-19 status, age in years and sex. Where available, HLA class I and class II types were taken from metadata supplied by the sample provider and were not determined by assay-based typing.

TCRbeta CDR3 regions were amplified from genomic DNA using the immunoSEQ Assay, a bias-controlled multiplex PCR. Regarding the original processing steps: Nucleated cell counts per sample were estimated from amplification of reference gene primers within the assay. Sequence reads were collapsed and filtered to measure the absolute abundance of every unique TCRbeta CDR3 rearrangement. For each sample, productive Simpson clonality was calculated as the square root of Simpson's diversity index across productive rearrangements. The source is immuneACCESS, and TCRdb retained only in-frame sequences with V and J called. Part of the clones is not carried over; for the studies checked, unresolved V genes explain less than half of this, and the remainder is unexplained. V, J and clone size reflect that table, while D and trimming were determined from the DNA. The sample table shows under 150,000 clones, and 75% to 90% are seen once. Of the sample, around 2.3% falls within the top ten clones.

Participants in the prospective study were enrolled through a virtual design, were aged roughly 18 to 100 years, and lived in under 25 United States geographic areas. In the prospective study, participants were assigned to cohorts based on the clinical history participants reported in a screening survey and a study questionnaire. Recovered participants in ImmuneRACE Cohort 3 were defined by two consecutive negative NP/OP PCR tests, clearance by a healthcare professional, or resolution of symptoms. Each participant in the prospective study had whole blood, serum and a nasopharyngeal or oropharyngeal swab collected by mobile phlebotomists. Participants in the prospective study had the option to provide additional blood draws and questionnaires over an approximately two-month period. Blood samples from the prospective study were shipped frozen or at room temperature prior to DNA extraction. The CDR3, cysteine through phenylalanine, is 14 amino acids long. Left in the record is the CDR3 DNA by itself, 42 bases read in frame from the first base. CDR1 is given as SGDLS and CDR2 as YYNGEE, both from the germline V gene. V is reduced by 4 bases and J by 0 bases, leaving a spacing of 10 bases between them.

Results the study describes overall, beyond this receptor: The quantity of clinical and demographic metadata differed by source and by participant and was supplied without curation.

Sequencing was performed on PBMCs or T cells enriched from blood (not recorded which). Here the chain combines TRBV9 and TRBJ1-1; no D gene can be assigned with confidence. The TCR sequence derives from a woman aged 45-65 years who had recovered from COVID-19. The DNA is TGTGCCAGCAGCAGAGGAGGGATGAACACTGAAGCTTTCTTT. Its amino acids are CASSRGGMNTEAFF.